This TCR beta chain was sequenced for a study of shared clonotypes between healthy human individuals. Study-wide findings and caveats: Researchers found naive subsets generally carried larger estimated richness than memory subsets.

With regard to this clone: Its antigen is undetermined.

CD4+ cell separation produced CD45RA+ naive and CD45RA-negative memory subsets. Some clones are missing from TCRdb's copy, which holds only in-frame ones; the method was immunoSEQ multiplex PCR. Of over a million clones in the sample, more than 60% were seen once. Germline CDR1 is MDHEN and CDR2 is SYDVKM. This CDR3 is 14 amino acids long. J lost 14 bases, V lost 2 bases, and 12 bases had no gene match. Sequenced material: memory CD4+ T cells sorted from blood. As to subset: CD45RA-negative fraction. The receptor's source is a young man in good health. The chain has TRBV28 and TRBJ2-1, with 7 bases aligning to TRBD1. In nucleotides, the CDR3 is TGTGCCAGCAGTTTACTTGGACAGGCGGCAGTCGAGTTCTTC. Protein sequence: CASSLLGQAAVEFF.